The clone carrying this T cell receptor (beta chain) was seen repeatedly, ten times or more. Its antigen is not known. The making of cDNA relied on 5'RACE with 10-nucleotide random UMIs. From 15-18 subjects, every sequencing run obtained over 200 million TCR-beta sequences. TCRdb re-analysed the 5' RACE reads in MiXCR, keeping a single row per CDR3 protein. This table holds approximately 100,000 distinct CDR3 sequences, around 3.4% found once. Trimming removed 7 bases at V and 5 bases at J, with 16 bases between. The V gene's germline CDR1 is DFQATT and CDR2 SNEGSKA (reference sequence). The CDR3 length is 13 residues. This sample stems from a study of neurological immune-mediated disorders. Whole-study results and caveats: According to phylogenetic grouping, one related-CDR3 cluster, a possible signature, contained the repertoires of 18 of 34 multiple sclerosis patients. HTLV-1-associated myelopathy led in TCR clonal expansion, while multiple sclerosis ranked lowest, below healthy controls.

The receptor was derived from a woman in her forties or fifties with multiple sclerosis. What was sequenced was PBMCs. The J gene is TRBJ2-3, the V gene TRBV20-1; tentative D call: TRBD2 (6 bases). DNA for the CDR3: TGCAGTGAAACGGGACTCCACGGAGATACGCAGTATTTT. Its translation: CSETGLHGDTQYF.